These T cell receptor beta chains were read from a single sample in a study of T cells in Graves' hyperthyroidism and ophthalmopathy. TCRdb re-analysed the multiplex PCR reads in MiXCR, keeping a single row per CDR3 protein. Of about 360,000 distinct CDR3 sequences in the sample, over 15% were seen once. Specimen: blood. Receptors were obtained from a woman between 18 and 30 years old with Graves' hyperthyroidism. The CDR3 runs from the conserved cysteine through the conserved F or W. D genes are given only for firm matches. A clone size is listed for some rows: how often the clone was seen (once, few, many), or a class if it is expanded.

v_call: TRBV24-1; j_call: TRBJ2-2; clone_size: many; d_call: .; cdr3_aa: CATSEADYTGELFF; cdr3_nt: TGTGCCACCAGTGAAGCAGACTACACCGGGGAGCTGTTTTTT
v_call: TRBV9; j_call: TRBJ2-1; clone_size: few; d_call: TRBD1; cdr3_aa: CASSGSGGNEQFF; cdr3_nt: TGTGCCAGCAGCGGCTCAGGGGGCAATGAGCAGTTCTTC
v_call: TRBV5-1; j_call: TRBJ1-2; clone_size: many; d_call: .; cdr3_aa: CASSPGDLYGYTF; cdr3_nt: TGCGCCAGCAGCCCCGGGGATTTATATGGCTACACCTTC
v_call: TRBV12-3/TRBV12-4; j_call: TRBJ2-5; clone_size: .; d_call: .; cdr3_aa: CASTHRGEETQYF; cdr3_nt: TGTGCCAGCACCCACCGGGGTGAGGAGACCCAGTACTTC
v_call: TRBV28; j_call: TRBJ2-2; clone_size: many; d_call: .; cdr3_aa: CASNSEGLIWAGVSGELFF; cdr3_nt: TGTGCCAGCAACTCTGAGGGGCTAATTTGGGCAGGGGTCTCCGGGGAGCTGTTTTTT
v_call: TRBV6-1; j_call: TRBJ2-4; clone_size: many; d_call: .; cdr3_aa: CASRKQAPENIQYF; cdr3_nt: TGTGCCAGCAGGAAACAGGCTCCGGAAAACATTCAGTACTTC
v_call: TRBV6-5; j_call: TRBJ2-2; clone_size: .; d_call: .; cdr3_aa: CASSYGTGKVRELFF; cdr3_nt: TGTGCCAGCAGTTATGGCACAGGGAAGGTCAGGGAGCTGTTTTTT
v_call: TRBV20-1; j_call: TRBJ2-3; clone_size: .; d_call: TRBD2; cdr3_aa: CSAFRSTSGLADTQYF; cdr3_nt: TGCAGTGCTTTCCGATCGACTAGCGGCCTCGCAGATACGCAGTATTTT
v_call: TRBV28; j_call: TRBJ1-5; clone_size: few; d_call: .; cdr3_aa: CASSLLPARVNQPQHF; cdr3_nt: TGTGCCAGCAGTTTGCTCCCCGCCAGGGTTAATCAGCCCCAGCATTTT
v_call: TRBV6-5; j_call: TRBJ1-1; clone_size: few; d_call: .; cdr3_aa: CASSYGDMAKGNTEAFF; cdr3_nt: TGTGCCAGCAGTTACGGGGACATGGCGAAAGGGAACACTGAAGCTTTCTTT
v_call: TRBV18; j_call: TRBJ1-1; clone_size: many; d_call: .; cdr3_aa: CASSPHEGWDTEAFF; cdr3_nt: TGTGCCAGCTCACCACATGAGGGTTGGGACACTGAAGCTTTCTTT
v_call: TRBV28; j_call: TRBJ1-5; clone_size: many; d_call: .; cdr3_aa: CASSTGSYSNQPQHF; cdr3_nt: TGTGCCAGCAGTACAGGGAGTTATAGCAATCAGCCCCAGCATTTT
v_call: TRBV2; j_call: TRBJ1-2; clone_size: few; d_call: TRBD1; cdr3_aa: CASSTTGQGIGYTF; cdr3_nt: TGTGCCAGCAGCACAACGGGACAGGGGATCGGCTACACCTTC
v_call: TRBV4-2; j_call: TRBJ2-7; clone_size: many; d_call: .; cdr3_aa: CASSQELSSFSEQYF; cdr3_nt: TGTGCCAGCAGCCAAGAGCTATCTAGCTTCAGCGAGCAGTACTTC
v_call: TRBV12-3/TRBV12-4; j_call: TRBJ2-6; clone_size: .; d_call: .; cdr3_aa: CASSLARVLTF; cdr3_nt: TGTGCCAGCAGTTTAGCTCGAGTCCTGACTTTC
v_call: TRBV28; j_call: TRBJ1-5; clone_size: many; d_call: .; cdr3_aa: CASSSAVRTRNQPQHF; cdr3_nt: TGTGCCAGCAGTTCAGCTGTGAGGACTAGAAATCAGCCCCAGCATTTT
v_call: TRBV12-3/TRBV12-4; j_call: TRBJ1-5; clone_size: .; d_call: TRBD1; cdr3_aa: CASSQTGGDNQPQHF; cdr3_nt: TGTGCCAGCAGCCAGACAGGGGGGGACAATCAGCCCCAGCATTTT
v_call: TRBV7-2; j_call: TRBJ2-3; clone_size: many; d_call: .; cdr3_aa: CASSFWARTDTQYF; cdr3_nt: TGTGCCAGCAGCTTTTGGGCCCGCACAGATACGCAGTATTTT
v_call: TRBV5-1; j_call: TRBJ1-2; clone_size: many; d_call: .; cdr3_aa: CASRLTESNYGYTF; cdr3_nt: TGCGCCAGCAGACTTACGGAGTCTAACTATGGCTACACCTTC
v_call: TRBV6-5; j_call: TRBJ1-1; clone_size: few; d_call: .; cdr3_aa: CASSYSPLNTEAFF; cdr3_nt: TGTGCCAGCAGTTATTCCCCCTTGAACACTGAAGCTTTCTTT
v_call: TRBV6-1; j_call: TRBJ2-5; clone_size: many; d_call: .; cdr3_aa: CASSEFQETQYF; cdr3_nt: TGTGCCAGCAGTGAATTCCAAGAGACCCAGTACTTC
v_call: TRBV6-1; j_call: TRBJ1-1; clone_size: .; d_call: .; cdr3_aa: CASSGEGDVGTEAFF; cdr3_nt: TGTGCCAGCAGCGGAGAGGGGGACGTAGGCACTGAAGCTTTCTTT
v_call: TRBV6-6; j_call: TRBJ2-3; clone_size: many; d_call: TRBD2; cdr3_aa: CACQGWASGGGTQYF; cdr3_nt: TGTGCCTGCCAGGGGTGGGCTAGCGGGGGGGGTACGCAGTATTTT
v_call: TRBV24-1; j_call: TRBJ2-7; clone_size: .; d_call: .; cdr3_aa: CATSPSSASSYEQYF; cdr3_nt: TGTGCCACCAGCCCCTCTAGCGCCAGCTCCTACGAGCAGTACTTC
v_call: TRBV14; j_call: TRBJ2-5; clone_size: .; d_call: .; cdr3_aa: CASSQESSGETQYF; cdr3_nt: TGTGCCAGCAGCCAAGAATCCTCAGGAGAGACCCAGTACTTC
v_call: TRBV19; j_call: TRBJ1-5; clone_size: many; d_call: .; cdr3_aa: CARILPGHHQPQHF; cdr3_nt: TGTGCCAGAATATTGCCGGGACACCATCAGCCCCAGCATTTT
v_call: TRBV6-5; j_call: TRBJ1-5; clone_size: .; d_call: TRBD1; cdr3_aa: CASSYSTGASNQPQHF; cdr3_nt: TGTGCCAGCAGTTACTCCACAGGGGCTAGCAATCAGCCCCAGCATTTT
v_call: TRBV11-1; j_call: TRBJ2-5; clone_size: many; d_call: .; cdr3_aa: CASSSSPGRWGLETQYF; cdr3_nt: TGTGCCAGCAGTTCTAGCCCCGGGCGTTGGGGTCTAGAGACCCAGTACTTC
v_call: TRBV20-1; j_call: TRBJ1-5; clone_size: many; d_call: .; cdr3_aa: CSARKFIRVGGELGQPQHF; cdr3_nt: TGCAGTGCTAGGAAATTCATTCGGGTCGGCGGCGAGTTAGGTCAGCCCCAGCATTTT
v_call: TRBV2; j_call: TRBJ2-4; clone_size: few; d_call: .; cdr3_aa: CASLPYSKNIQYF; cdr3_nt: TGTGCCAGCCTTCCCTACTCCAAAAACATTCAGTACTTC
v_call: TRBV5-1; j_call: TRBJ2-2; clone_size: many; d_call: .; cdr3_aa: CASSLEGRGTGELFF; cdr3_nt: TGCGCCAGCAGCCTGGAGGGCAGGGGCACCGGGGAGCTGTTTTTT
v_call: TRBV24-1; j_call: TRBJ2-2; clone_size: many; d_call: TRBD2; cdr3_aa: CATRGEGLEAGELFF; cdr3_nt: TGTGCCACTAGAGGAGAGGGACTAGAGGCCGGGGAGCTGTTTTTT
v_call: TRBV7-3; j_call: TRBJ2-2; clone_size: .; d_call: .; cdr3_aa: CASSLRSNSYANTGELFF; cdr3_nt: TGTGCCAGCAGCCTACGGTCAAATTCTTACGCGAACACCGGGGAGCTGTTTTTT
v_call: TRBV13; j_call: TRBJ2-7; clone_size: many; d_call: TRBD1; cdr3_aa: CASSTRSGTEAYEQYF; cdr3_nt: TGTGCCAGCAGCACCAGATCCGGGACAGAAGCCTACGAGCAGTACTTC
v_call: TRBV7-9; j_call: TRBJ2-7; clone_size: many; d_call: TRBD1; cdr3_aa: CASSSPGDRAEYF; cdr3_nt: TGTGCCAGCAGCTCACCGGGCGACAGGGCGGAGTACTTC
v_call: TRBV11-2; j_call: TRBJ2-5; clone_size: medium-sized; d_call: .; cdr3_aa: CASSFSGHQETQYF; cdr3_nt: TGTGCCAGCAGCTTTTCGGGACACCAAGAGACCCAGTACTTC
v_call: TRBV15; j_call: TRBJ2-7; clone_size: many; d_call: TRBD1; cdr3_aa: CATSRGQGPSYEQYF; cdr3_nt: TGTGCCACCAGCAGGGGACAGGGACCTTCCTACGAGCAGTACTTC
v_call: TRBV4-1; j_call: TRBJ2-7; clone_size: many; d_call: .; cdr3_aa: CASSQVGGSYEQYF; cdr3_nt: TGCGCCAGCAGCCAAGTTGGGGGCTCCTACGAGCAGTACTTC
v_call: TRBV7-8; j_call: TRBJ1-1; clone_size: .; d_call: .; cdr3_aa: CASSLFPNMNTEAFF; cdr3_nt: TGTGCCAGCAGCTTATTTCCTAACATGAACACTGAAGCTTTCTTT
v_call: TRBV2; j_call: TRBJ1-1; clone_size: many; d_call: .; cdr3_aa: CASRVPGVSAEAFF; cdr3_nt: TGTGCCAGCAGGGTACCCGGTGTCTCGGCTGAAGCTTTCTTT
v_call: TRBV5-1; j_call: TRBJ1-1; clone_size: few; d_call: .; cdr3_aa: CASSLGFFMNTEAFF; cdr3_nt: TGCGCCAGCAGCTTGGGGTTTTTCATGAACACTGAAGCTTTCTTT
v_call: TRBV4-1; j_call: TRBJ2-7; clone_size: few; d_call: .; cdr3_aa: CASSQRISGYEQYF; cdr3_nt: TGCGCCAGCAGCCAAAGAATTTCAGGTTACGAGCAGTACTTC
v_call: TRBV27; j_call: TRBJ2-5; clone_size: many; d_call: TRBD2; cdr3_aa: CASTWVLAGEETQYF; cdr3_nt: TGTGCCAGCACATGGGTCCTAGCGGGAGAAGAGACCCAGTACTTC
v_call: TRBV4-1; j_call: TRBJ2-5; clone_size: many; d_call: .; cdr3_aa: CASSQVWGMETQYF; cdr3_nt: TGCGCCAGCAGCCAAGTATGGGGCATGGAGACCCAGTACTTC